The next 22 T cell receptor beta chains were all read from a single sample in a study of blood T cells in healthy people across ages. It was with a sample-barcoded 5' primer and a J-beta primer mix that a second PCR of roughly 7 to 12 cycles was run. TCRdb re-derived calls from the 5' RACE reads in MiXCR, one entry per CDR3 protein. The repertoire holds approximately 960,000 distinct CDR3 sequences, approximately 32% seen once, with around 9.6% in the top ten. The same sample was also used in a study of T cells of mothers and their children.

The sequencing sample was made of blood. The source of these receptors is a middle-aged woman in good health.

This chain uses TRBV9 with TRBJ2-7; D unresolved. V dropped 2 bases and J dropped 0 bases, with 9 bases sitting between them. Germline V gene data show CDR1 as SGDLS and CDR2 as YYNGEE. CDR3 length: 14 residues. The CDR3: CASSVGIVSYEQYF. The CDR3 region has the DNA TGTGCCAGCAGCGTGGGGATAGTCTCCTACGAGCAGTACTTC.

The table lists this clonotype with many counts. Written as DNA, the CDR3 is TGTGCCAGCAGTTACTCGAACAGGGGGTACGAGCAGTACTTC. As protein: CASSYSNRGYEQYF. The chain carries TRBV6-5 and TRBJ2-7, with TRBD1 matching over 8 bases. CDR3 length: 14 amino acids. Germline V CDR1 and CDR2: MNHEY, SVGAGI. Trimming at V came to 0 bases and at J to 4 bases, leaving 2 bases not matched to a gene.

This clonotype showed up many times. In DNA, the CDR3 is TGCAGCGTTGAAGGACCGTATGGCTACACCTTC. Protein sequence: CSVEGPYGYTF. The gene calls are TRBV29-1 and TRBJ1-2, with unresolved D. Trimming stripped 1 base from V and 5 bases from J, with 5 bases between. In germline, CDR1 is SQVTM, CDR2 ANQGSEA. This CDR3 spans 11 amino acids.

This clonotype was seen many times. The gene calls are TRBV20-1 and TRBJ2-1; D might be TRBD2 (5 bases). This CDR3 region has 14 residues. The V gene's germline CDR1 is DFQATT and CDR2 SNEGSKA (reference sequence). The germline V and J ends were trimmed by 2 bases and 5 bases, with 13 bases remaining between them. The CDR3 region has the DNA TGCAGTGCTAGAAACGTGAGAGCGGACAATGAGCAGTTCTTC. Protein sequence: CSARNVRADNEQFF.

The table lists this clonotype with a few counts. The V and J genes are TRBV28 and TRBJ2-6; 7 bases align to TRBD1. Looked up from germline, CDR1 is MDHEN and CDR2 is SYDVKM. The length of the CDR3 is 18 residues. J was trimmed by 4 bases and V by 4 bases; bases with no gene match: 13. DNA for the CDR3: TGTGCCAGCAGTTCGGACAGGTCTGGTATTCGCGGGGCCAACGTCCTGACTTTC. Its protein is CASSSDRSGIRGANVLTF.

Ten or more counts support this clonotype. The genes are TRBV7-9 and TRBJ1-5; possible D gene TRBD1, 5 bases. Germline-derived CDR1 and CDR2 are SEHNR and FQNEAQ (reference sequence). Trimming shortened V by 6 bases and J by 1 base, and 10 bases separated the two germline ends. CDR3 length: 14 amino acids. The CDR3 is CASSFAGSNQPQHF. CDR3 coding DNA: TGTGCCAGCAGTTTTGCAGGGAGCAATCAGCCCCAGCATTTT.

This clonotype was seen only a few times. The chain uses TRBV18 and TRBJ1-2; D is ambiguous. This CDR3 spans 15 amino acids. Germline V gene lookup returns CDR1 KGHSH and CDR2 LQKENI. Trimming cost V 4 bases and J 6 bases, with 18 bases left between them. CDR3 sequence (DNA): TGTGCCAGCTCACTCCTGGAGGGAGTGGGCAATGGCTACACCTTC. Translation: CASSLLEGVGNGYTF.

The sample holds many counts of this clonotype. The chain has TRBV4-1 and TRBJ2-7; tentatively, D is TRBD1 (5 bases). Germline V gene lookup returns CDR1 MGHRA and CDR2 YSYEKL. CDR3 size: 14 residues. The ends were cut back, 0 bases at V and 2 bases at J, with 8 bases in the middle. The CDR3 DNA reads TGCGCCAGCAGCCAAGACCAGGGTACCTACGAGCAGTACTTC. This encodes CASSQDQGTYEQYF.

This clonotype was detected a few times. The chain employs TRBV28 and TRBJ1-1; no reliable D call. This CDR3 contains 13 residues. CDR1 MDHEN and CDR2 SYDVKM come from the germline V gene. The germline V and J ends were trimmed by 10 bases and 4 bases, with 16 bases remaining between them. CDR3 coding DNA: TGTGCCACCTTCATCGGAGGGCTCACTGAAGCTTTCTTT. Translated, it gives CATFIGGLTEAFF. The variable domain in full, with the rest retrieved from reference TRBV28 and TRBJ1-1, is DVKVTQSSRYLVKRTGEKVFLECVQDMDHENMFWYRQDPGLGLRLIYFSYDVKMKEKGDIPEGYSVSREKKERFSLILESASTNQTSMYLCATFIGGLTEAFFGQGTRLTVV.

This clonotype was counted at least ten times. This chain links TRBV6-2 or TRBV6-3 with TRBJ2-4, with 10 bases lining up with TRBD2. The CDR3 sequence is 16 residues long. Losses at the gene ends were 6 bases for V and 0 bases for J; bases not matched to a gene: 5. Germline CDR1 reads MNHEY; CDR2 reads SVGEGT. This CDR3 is CASSRLAGIAKNIQYF. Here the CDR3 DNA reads TGTGCCAGCAGCAGACTAGCGGGTATAGCCAAAAACATTCAGTACTTC.

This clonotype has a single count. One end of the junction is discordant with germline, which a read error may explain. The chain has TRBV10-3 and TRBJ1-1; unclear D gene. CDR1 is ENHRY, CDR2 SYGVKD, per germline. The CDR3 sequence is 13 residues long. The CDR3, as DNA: TGTGCCATCAGGGGGATGGGGAACACTGGAGCTTTCTTT. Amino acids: CAIRGMGNTGAFF.

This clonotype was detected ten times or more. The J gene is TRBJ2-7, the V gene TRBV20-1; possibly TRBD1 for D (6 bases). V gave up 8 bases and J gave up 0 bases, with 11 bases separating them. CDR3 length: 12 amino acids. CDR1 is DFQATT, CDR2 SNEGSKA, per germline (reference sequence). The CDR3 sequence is CSTKTGSYEQYF. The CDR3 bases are TGCAGTACTAAGACAGGCTCCTACGAGCAGTACTTC.

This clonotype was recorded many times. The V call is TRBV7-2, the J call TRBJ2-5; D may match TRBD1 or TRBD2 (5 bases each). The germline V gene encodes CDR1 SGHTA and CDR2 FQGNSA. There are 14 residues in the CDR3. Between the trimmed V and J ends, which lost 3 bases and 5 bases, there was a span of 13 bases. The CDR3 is CASSFQGTGETQYF. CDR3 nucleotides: TGTGCCAGCAGCTTTCAGGGAACGGGGGAGACCCAGTACTTC.

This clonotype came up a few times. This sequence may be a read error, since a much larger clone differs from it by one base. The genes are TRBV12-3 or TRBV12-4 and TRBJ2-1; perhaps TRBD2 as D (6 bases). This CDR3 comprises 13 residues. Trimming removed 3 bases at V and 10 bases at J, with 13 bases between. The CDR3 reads CASSLTSLDEQFF. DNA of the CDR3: TGTGCCAGCAGTTTGACTAGTCTCGACGAGCAGTTCTTC.

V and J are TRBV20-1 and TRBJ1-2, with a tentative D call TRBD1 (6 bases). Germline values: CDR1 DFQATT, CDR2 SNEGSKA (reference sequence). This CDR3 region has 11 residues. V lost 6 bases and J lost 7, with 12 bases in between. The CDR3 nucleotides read TGCAGTGCAAAAAGGGGGGGTGGCTACACCTTC. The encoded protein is CSAKRGGGYTF.

The CDR3 sequence: CASSLETVLGGEFF. The CDR3 DNA is TGTGCCAGCTCACTAGAAACTGTTCTAGGCGGGGAGTTCTTC. The V and J genes are TRBV18 and TRBJ2-1, with a possible D match to TRBD2 (6 bases). Germline-derived CDR1 and CDR2 are KGHSH and LQKENI. This CDR3 spans 14 amino acids. V was shortened by 4 bases and J by 14 bases, with 21 bases between the two germline ends.

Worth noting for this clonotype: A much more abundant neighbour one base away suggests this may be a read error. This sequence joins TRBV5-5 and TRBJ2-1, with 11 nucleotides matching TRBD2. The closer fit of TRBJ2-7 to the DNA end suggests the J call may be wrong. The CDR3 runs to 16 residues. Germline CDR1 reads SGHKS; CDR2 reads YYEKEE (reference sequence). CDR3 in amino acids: CASSLALAGGYNEQYF. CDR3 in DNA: TGTGCCAGCAGCTTGGCCCTAGCGGGGGGCTACAATGAGCAGTACTTC.

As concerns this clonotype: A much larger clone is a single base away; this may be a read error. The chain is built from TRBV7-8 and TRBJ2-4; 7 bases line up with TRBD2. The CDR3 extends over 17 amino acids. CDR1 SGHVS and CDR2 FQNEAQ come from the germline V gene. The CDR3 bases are TGTGCCAGCAGCTTCGGGGGGACTGTACTAGCCAAAAACATTCGGTACTTC. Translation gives CASSFGGTVLAKNIRYF.

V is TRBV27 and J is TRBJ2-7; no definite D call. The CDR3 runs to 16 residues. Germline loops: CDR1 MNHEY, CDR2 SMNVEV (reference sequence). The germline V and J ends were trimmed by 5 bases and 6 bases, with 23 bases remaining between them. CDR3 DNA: TGTGCCAGCAGTCTAAACAACCGGGTTACCCTCCGCGAGCAGTACTTC. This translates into CASSLNNRVTLREQYF.

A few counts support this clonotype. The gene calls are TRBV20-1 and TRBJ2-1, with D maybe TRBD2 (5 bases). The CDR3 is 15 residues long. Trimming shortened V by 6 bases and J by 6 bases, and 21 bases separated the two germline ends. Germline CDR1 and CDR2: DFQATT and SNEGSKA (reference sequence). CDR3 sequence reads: CSANRPGNLGNEQFF. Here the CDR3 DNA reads TGCAGTGCGAACAGACCGGGGAACCTCGGCAATGAGCAGTTCTTC.

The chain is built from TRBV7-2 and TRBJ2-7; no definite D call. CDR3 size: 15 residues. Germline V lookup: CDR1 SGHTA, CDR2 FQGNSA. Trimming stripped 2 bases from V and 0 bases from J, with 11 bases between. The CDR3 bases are TGTGCCAGCAGCTTATTCCGAGAGAGCTCCTACGAGCAGTACTTC. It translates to CASSLFRESSYEQYF.

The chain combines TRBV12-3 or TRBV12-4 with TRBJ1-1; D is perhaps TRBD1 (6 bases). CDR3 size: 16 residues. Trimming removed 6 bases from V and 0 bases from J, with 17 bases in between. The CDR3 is CASSFSAGTLNTEAFF. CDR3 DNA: TGTGCCAGCAGCTTCTCAGCCGGGACACTGAACACTGAAGCTTTCTTT.